This TCR beta chain was captured in a study of blood T cell repertoires in COVID-19. Study at large: Spain, Italy and the United States supplied samples that represented acute and convalescent COVID-19. PBMCs, B-cell-depleted T cells, or T cells provided the cDNA or gDNA that made up the material.

V lost 4 bases and J 3 bases, leaving 10 bases between the germline ends. This CDR3 has 13 residues. Germline V lookup: CDR1 MNHEY, CDR2 SMNVEV (reference sequence). As handled by the study authors: The assay estimated nucleated cells by amplifying reference gene primers. Only in-frame clones appear in the TCRdb table, and some are missing; sequencing was by immunoSEQ multiplex PCR. V and J calls plus clone size are reproduced from that table; the DNA served to infer D and trimming. The data hold around 180,000 clones, with about 80% observed a single time. This clone was counted a few times. Specimen: peripheral blood. The V call is TRBV27, the J call TRBJ2-7, with a possible D match to TRBD1 (6 bases). The source of this sequence is a human donor in a cohort sampled during active COVID-19. The CDR3 DNA is TGTGCCAGCAGTTCTACAGGGAGCTACGAGCAGTACTTC. It translates to CASSSTGSYEQYF.